This T cell receptor beta chain was sequenced for a study of T-cell reconstitution after alpha-beta-depleted transplantation in children. General study points: At around two months after transplant, the alpha-beta T cells were reportedly derived from several hundred expanded clones that came from non-depleted graft cells.

Losses at the gene ends were 0 bases for V and 2 bases for J; bases not matched to a gene: 3. Germline CDR1 and CDR2: LNHNV and YYDKDF (reference sequence). CDR3 size: 17 residues. About this clonotype itself: No antigen is known for it.

Unique molecular identifiers were built into the TCRbeta library. MiXCR, applied by TCRdb to the PCR reads, yields one record per CDR3 protein. The data contain 440,000 or so distinct CDR3 sequences, about 40% of them seen just once; the ten biggest clones take up 27%. This sequence originates from a girl aged 2 to 10 with aplastic anemia, due to receive a stem cell transplant. The chain couples TRBV15 to TRBJ2-2; 10 nucleotides line up with TRBD2. The sequences come from PBMCs, collected before TCRalphabeta/CD19-depleted stem cell transplant. The DNA for the CDR3 is TGTGCCACCAGCAGAGAAGGACTAGCGGAAAACACCGGGGAGCTGTTTTTT. It is translated as CATSREGLAENTGELFF.